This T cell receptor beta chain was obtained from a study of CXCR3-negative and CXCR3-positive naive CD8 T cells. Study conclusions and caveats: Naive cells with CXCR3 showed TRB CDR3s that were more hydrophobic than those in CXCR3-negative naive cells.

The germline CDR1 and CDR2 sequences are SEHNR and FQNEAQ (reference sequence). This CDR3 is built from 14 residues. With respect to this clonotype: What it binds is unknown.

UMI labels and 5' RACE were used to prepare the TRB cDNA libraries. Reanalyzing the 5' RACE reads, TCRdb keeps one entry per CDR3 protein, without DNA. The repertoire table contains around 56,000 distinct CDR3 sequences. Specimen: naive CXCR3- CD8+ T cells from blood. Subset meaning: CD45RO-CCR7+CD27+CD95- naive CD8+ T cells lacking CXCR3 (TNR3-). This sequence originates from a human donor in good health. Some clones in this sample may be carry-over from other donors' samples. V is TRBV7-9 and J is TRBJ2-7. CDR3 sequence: CASRPRAEVLEQYF.